This T cell receptor beta chain derives from a study of T cells in Graves' hyperthyroidism and ophthalmopathy. On the study more broadly: Initial diagnosis, before any treatment, was when peripheral blood was collected. Study observations and caveats: A model of 13 V-J pairs discriminated ophthalmopathy from stable hyperthyroidism. Most thyroid clonotypes expanded above 0.001 were also detected in blood.

The study defined stable Graves' hyperthyroidism as no ophthalmopathy progression within 18 months. This clonotype has just a few counts. Its antigen is still unknown. RNA transcripts gave rise to amplified TCR beta CDR3 regions. The TCR CDR3 was amplified in a first-round RT-PCR using the HTBI primer set. TCRdb processed the multiplex PCR reads anew with MiXCR; each CDR3 protein has one entry. The profile shows 550,000 to 600,000 distinct CDR3 sequences, around 15% of them singletons. Sequenced input: blood. The receptor was derived from a woman aged 18-30 years with Graves' hyperthyroidism.

Written as DNA, the CDR3 is TGTGCCAGCAGTCCGGGGGACCTAATCCAAGAGACCCAGTACTTC. Residues: CASSPGDLIQETQYF. This chain uses TRBV6-1 with TRBJ2-5; maybe TRBD2 (6 bases). Trimming stripped 5 bases from V and 1 base from J, with 14 bases between. Germline V gene lookup returns CDR1 MNHNS and CDR2 SASEGT. This CDR3 spans 15 amino acids.